A single sample gave rise to the 20 T cell receptor beta chains below, sequenced in a study of blood T cell repertoires in COVID-19 (dated by TCRdb to 2020 to 2022). The library was produced with the immunoSEQ multiplex PCR assay. TCRdb re-hosts the immuneACCESS table, in-frame sequences only. Its copies lack some clones; in the studies checked, an unresolved V gene accounts for under half of them, and the cause for the rest is not known. In all, the sample holds about 200,000 clones, and under 90% of those were seen once. The top ten clones comprise nearly 5% of the sample. The source material was PBMCs or T cells enriched from blood (not recorded which). The receptors were sampled from a woman aged 45-60 years who had been exposed to COVID-19.

V usage is TRBV4-1 and J usage is TRBJ1-1, with D possibly matching TRBD1 (6 bases). Germline lookup yields CDR1 MGHRA and CDR2 YSYEKL. Trimming removed 1 base at V and 5 bases at J, with 14 bases between. The CDR3 covers 15 residues. The CDR3 DNA sequence: TGCGCCAGCAGCCAAGTCATGACAGGAAGGACTGAAGCTTTCTTT. This encodes CASSQVMTGRTEAFF.

The CDR3 loop reads CATSDSTSGGLKTQYF. CDR3 nucleotides: TGTGCCACCAGTGATTCGACTAGCGGGGGGTTGAAGACCCAGTACTTC. This chain joins TRBV24-1 and TRBJ2-5; TRBD2 matches at 13 bases. CDR3 size: 16 residues. V lost 2 bases and J lost 6; bases outside the gene matches: 5. The V gene's germline CDR1 is KGHDR and CDR2 SFDVKD.

Only one count was recorded for this clone. The gene calls are TRBV24-1 and TRBJ1-1; 10 positions match TRBD1. V was clipped by 10 bases and J by 5 bases; unmatched bases: 15. CDR1 and CDR2 (germline): KGHDR, SFDVKD. There are 16 residues in the CDR3. The CDR3 reads CATSTGTGAEQTEAFF. In nucleotides, the CDR3 is TGTGCCACTTCTACCGGGACAGGGGCTGAACAGACTGAAGCTTTCTTT.

The chain is built from TRBV6-1 and TRBJ1-1, with no clear D. Germline CDR1 MNHNS, CDR2 SASEGT. The length of the CDR3 is 16 residues. With 6 bases removed from V and 3 bases from J, the gap between germline ends came to 20 bases. CDR3 bases: TGTGCCAGCAGGGAAAACGTCCCCAGTCGGGACACTGAAGCTTTCTTT. Protein product: CASRENVPSRDTEAFF.

V is TRBV6-2 or TRBV6-3 and J is TRBJ1-5; 12 bases map to TRBD1. V lost 4 bases and J lost 6; bases outside the gene matches: 4. CDR3 length: 15 residues. Germline CDR1 MNHEY, CDR2 SVGEGT. The chain's CDR3 is CASSFGTGGTQPQHF. For the CDR3, the DNA is TGTGCCAGCAGTTTCGGGACAGGGGGCACTCAGCCCCAGCATTTT.

The sample holds a few counts of this clone. J is TRBJ1-2 and V is TRBV10-2; a possible D gene is TRBD1 (6 bases). Germline CDR1 and CDR2: WSHSY and SAAADI. The CDR3 contains 12 residues. Trimming cost V 11 bases and J 3 bases, with 13 bases left between them. This chain's CDR3 is CAATRGDYGYTF. The CDR3 DNA sequence: TGCGCCGCAACCAGGGGCGACTATGGCTACACCTTC.

The chain combines TRBV5-1 with TRBJ2-3; 10 nucleotides match TRBD2. Germline V lookup: CDR1 SGHRS, CDR2 YFSETQ. The CDR3 is 14 residues long. Trimming cost V 4 bases and J 4 bases; bases outside gene matches: 3. CDR3 nucleotides: TGCGCCAGCAGCAGCGGGGGGGCTTCAGATACGCAGTATTTT. Amino acid sequence: CASSSGGASDTQYF.

The rearrangement joins TRBV28 to TRBJ1-1; tentatively, D is TRBD1 (5 bases). V was cut by 7 bases and J by 8 bases, with 17 bases left in between. In germline, CDR1 is MDHEN, CDR2 SYDVKM. The CDR3 runs to 13 residues. DNA of the CDR3: TGTGCCAGCACCTCAGCAGGGTACGGAGAAGCTTTCTTT. This codes for CASTSAGYGEAFF. The full variable domain, rest sourced from reference TRBV28 and TRBJ1-1, is DVKVTQSSRYLVKRTGEKVFLECVQDMDHENMFWYRQDPGLGLRLIYFSYDVKMKEKGDIPEGYSVSREKKERFSLILESASTNQTSMYLCASTSAGYGEAFFGQGTRLTVV.

In its sample, this clone was seen once. The J gene is TRBJ2-3, the V gene TRBV15, with D maybe TRBD2 (6 bases). This CDR3 has 15 residues. V was shortened by 5 bases and J by 4 bases, with 16 bases between the two germline ends. From germline, CDR1 is LNHNV and CDR2 YYDKDF (reference sequence). The CDR3 reads CATSPRGGSPDTQYF. The CDR3 DNA is TGTGCCACCAGCCCTCGTGGGGGGTCCCCAGATACGCAGTATTTT.

This chain connects TRBV9 to TRBJ1-2, with a tentative D call TRBD1 (6 bases). Germline assignment: CDR1 SGDLS and CDR2 YYNGEE. V was cut by 4 bases and J by 8 bases, with 12 bases left in between. The CDR3 covers 12 residues. In nucleotides, the CDR3 is TGTGCCAGCAGCTCGAACAGGGCAGGCTACACCTTC. Its protein is CASSSNRAGYTF.

The V gene is TRBV5-5, the J gene TRBJ1-5; perhaps TRBD1 as D (6 bases). V was cut by 4 bases and J by 2 bases, with 13 bases left in between. This CDR3 region has 15 residues. Germline V gene lookup returns CDR1 SGHKS and CDR2 YYEKEE (reference sequence). The CDR3 loop is CASSAQGPGNQPQHF. CDR3 nucleotides: TGTGCCAGCAGCGCACAGGGCCCAGGCAATCAGCCCCAGCATTTT.

CDR3 amino acids: CASSYRTGNTEAFF. CDR3 DNA sequence: TGTGCCAGCAGTTACCGAACAGGCAACACTGAAGCTTTCTTT. The chain joins TRBV6-5 to TRBJ1-1; possibly TRBD1 for D (5 bases). The V gene's germline CDR1 is MNHEY and CDR2 SVGAGI. The length of the CDR3 is 14 residues. V gave up 2 bases and J gave up 2 bases, with 9 bases separating them.

The CDR3 protein is CASSSPVTELTDTQYF. The CDR3 DNA reads TGTGCCAGCAGCTCCCCCGTGACAGAGCTCACAGATACGCAGTATTTT. The V gene is TRBV7-9, the J gene TRBJ2-3, with D possibly matching TRBD1 (5 bases). This CDR3 spans 16 amino acids. CDR1 is SEHNR, CDR2 FQNEAQ, per germline (reference sequence). The germline V and J ends were trimmed by 4 bases and 2 bases, with 16 bases remaining between them. The full variable domain, its missing parts supplied by reference TRBV7-9 and TRBJ2-3, is DTGVSQNPRHKITKRGQNVTFRCDPISEHNRLYWYRQTLGQGPEFLTYFQNEAQLEKSRLLSDRFSAERPKGSFSTLEIQRTEQGDSAMYLCASSSPVTELTDTQYFGPGTRLTVL.

V usage is TRBV7-2 and J usage is TRBJ1-1; D gene uncertain. Germline V CDR1 and CDR2: SGHTA, FQGNSA. The CDR3 is 15 residues long. The V gene lost 3 bases and the J gene lost 5 bases, with 16 bases spanning the gap. For the CDR3, the DNA is TGTGCCAGCAGCTTCCCAGAAGGGTCGGGGACTGAAGCTTTCTTT. This translates into CASSFPEGSGTEAFF.

This chain uses TRBV6-6 with TRBJ2-7; maybe TRBD1 (6 bases). Per the germline V gene, CDR1 is MNHNY and CDR2 is SVGAGI (reference sequence). The CDR3 runs to 14 residues. V was clipped by 6 bases and J by 0 bases, with 12 bases between them. CDR3 in amino acids: CASSRRQDSYEQYF. The CDR3 region has the DNA TGTGCCAGCAGCCGACGACAGGACTCCTACGAGCAGTACTTC.

The V and J genes are TRBV6-2 or TRBV6-3 and TRBJ1-2; D perhaps matches TRBD1 (5 bases). Trimming left V 5 bases short and J 4 bases short, with 17 bases between. CDR1 and CDR2 (germline): MNHEY, SVGEGT. This CDR3 has 15 residues. For the CDR3, the DNA is TGTGCCAGCAGTCCGCCGCCCCAGGGAACCTATGGCTACACCTTC. It specifies CASSPPPQGTYGYTF.

The chain carries TRBV27 and TRBJ1-5, with a tentative D call TRBD1 (5 bases). Deletions cut 2 bases from V and 0 bases from J, with 8 bases between. Germline values: CDR1 MNHEY, CDR2 SMNVEV (reference sequence). The CDR3 totals 15 residues. CDR3 region: CASSLRGYSNQPQHF. The CDR3 coding sequence is TGTGCCAGCAGTTTAAGGGGATATAGCAATCAGCCCCAGCATTTT.

The chain recombines TRBV15 with TRBJ1-1; D is unresolved. Germline CDR1 and CDR2: LNHNV and YYDKDF (reference sequence). This CDR3 spans 14 amino acids. Trimming shortened V by 3 bases and J by 1 base, and 9 bases separated the two germline ends. The DNA of the CDR3 is TGTGCCACCAGCAGTGGGCAGACGAACACTGAAGCTTTCTTT. Encoded protein: CATSSGQTNTEAFF.

V gene TRBV15 combines with J gene TRBJ2-5; 12 bases match TRBD2. V dropped 1 base and J dropped 3; count of bases not matched to a gene: 3. CDR3 length: 16 amino acids. Germline assignment: CDR1 LNHNV and CDR2 YYDKDF (reference sequence). CDR3 region: CATSRGSSGGEETQYF. The CDR3, as DNA: TGTGCCACCAGCAGAGGGTCTAGCGGGGGGGAAGAGACCCAGTACTTC.

V and J are TRBV30 and TRBJ1-4; the D is unclear. Trimming pared 4 bases from V and 6 bases from J, leaving 24 bases between. Germline-derived CDR1 and CDR2 are GTSNPN and SVGIG (reference sequence). The CDR3 contains 17 residues. The DNA for the CDR3 is TGTGCCTGGACAAGGCCCCAAAGACTAACCCGCGATGAAAAACTGTTTTTT. Its translation is CAWTRPQRLTRDEKLFF.